This passage covers 23 T cell receptor beta chains from one sample sequenced in a study of shared clonotypes between healthy human individuals. The assay was immunoSEQ multiplex PCR, and TCRdb's table has in-frame clones only and misses some. The sample carries roughly 2.5 million clones, roughly nine tenths recorded once. The sequenced sample consisted of naive CD4+ T cells sorted from blood. Regarding subset: CD45RA+ positively selected. These receptor sequences come from a man aged 18 to 30 in good health.

The chain couples TRBV19 to TRBJ2-1; D is unresolved. This CDR3 has 15 amino acids. V dropped 0 bases and J dropped 0 bases, with 6 bases sitting between them. The V gene's germline CDR1 is LNHDA and CDR2 SQIVND (reference sequence). CDR3 DNA sequence: TGTGCCAGTAGTATAGACCAAAGCTCCTACAATGAGCAGTTCTTC. Translating it yields CASSIDQSSYNEQFF.

The rearrangement uses TRBV5-4 and TRBJ2-7; D is perhaps TRBD2 (6 bases). Germline-derived CDR1 and CDR2 are SGHNT and YYREEE (reference sequence). The V gene lost 4 bases and the J gene lost 5 bases, with 19 bases spanning the gap. The CDR3 spans 15 residues. In DNA form, the CDR3 reads TGTGCCAGCAGCCCCCGGGGGAAAGGGTTCCACGAGCAGTACTTC. This sequence encodes CASSPRGKGFHEQYF.

The chain couples TRBV30 to TRBJ2-7; TRBD2 matches 8 bases. This CDR3 has 15 residues. Germline V gene sequence: CDR1 GTSNPN, CDR2 SVGIG (reference sequence). Trimming removed 2 bases from V and 0 bases from J; junction bases left unmatched: 6. CDR3 amino acids: CAWSTSGVSSYEQYF. CDR3 DNA sequence: TGTGCCTGGAGTACTAGCGGCGTCAGCTCCTACGAGCAGTACTTC.

The chain combines TRBV4-3 with TRBJ2-1; no clear D. V shed 1 base and J shed 0 bases, with 13 bases lying between them. CDR1 is LGHNA, CDR2 YSLEER, per germline. CDR3 length: 17 amino acids. The CDR3 DNA reads as TGCGCCAGCAGCCAAGCTGGTAGCTCTAGCTCCTACAATGAGCAGTTCTTC. Protein product: CASSQAGSSSSYNEQFF.

The J gene is TRBJ2-7, the V gene TRBV7-2, with 13 bases that match TRBD2. This CDR3 has 18 residues. Germline V CDR1 and CDR2: SGHTA, FQGNSA. V dropped 4 bases and J dropped 3; count of bases not matched to a gene: 12. CDR3 coding DNA: TGTGCCAGCAGCTCCCGAGGAAGCACTAGCGGGAGGGTCTACGAGCAGTACTTC. Translated: CASSSRGSTSGRVYEQYF.

Concerning this clone itself: Other DNA sequences in this specimen translate into the identical CDR3. The V gene is TRBV6-5, the J gene TRBJ1-1; D not resolved. Trimming pared 0 bases from V and 1 base from J, leaving 9 bases between. The CDR3 length is 15 residues. Germline assignment: CDR1 MNHEY and CDR2 SVGAGI. For the CDR3, the DNA is TGTGCCAGCAGTTACTCGAGCCGGGGGAACACTGAAGCTTTCTTT. This codes for CASSYSSRGNTEAFF.

The rearrangement joins TRBV11-2 to TRBJ2-1; 7 bases are a match to TRBD2. The length of the CDR3 is 17 residues. J was trimmed by 3 bases and V by 1 base; bases with no gene match: 9. CDR1 and CDR2 from the germline V gene are SGHAT and FQNNGV. The CDR3: CASSLGRRETNYNEQFF. DNA for the CDR3: TGTGCCAGCAGCTTAGGGCGGCGGGAGACCAACTACAATGAGCAGTTCTTC.

Comment on this clone: This sample includes further DNA sequences coding for the same CDR3. The genes are TRBV5-6 and TRBJ2-3; no clear D gene. Germline CDR1 is SGHDT and CDR2 is YYEEEE. V lost 1 base, J lost 3 bases, and 3 bases lay in between. The CDR3 runs to 12 residues. CDR3 DNA: TGTGCCAGCAGCTTGCAGACAGATACGCAGTATTTT. Protein sequence: CASSLQTDTQYF.

V and J are TRBV4-1 and TRBJ1-4; a possible D gene is TRBD1 (5 bases). The V gene lost 4 bases and the J gene lost 0 bases, with 12 bases spanning the gap. Germline V gene sequence: CDR1 MGHRA, CDR2 YSYEKL. This CDR3 contains 16 residues. CDR3 sequence (DNA): TGCGCCAGCAGCCTCCAGGGAGGGGCAACTAATGAAAAACTGTTTTTT. As protein: CASSLQGGATNEKLFF.

The chain links TRBV7-6 to TRBJ2-7; TRBD1 agrees at 9 bases. This CDR3 has 15 residues. J gave up 3 bases and V 2 bases, and 5 bases lay outside the gene matches. Germline V CDR1 and CDR2: SGHVS, FNYEAQ. The CDR3 coding sequence is TGTGCCAGCAGCTTACGCCGGACAGGGGACTACGAGCAGTACTTC. Residues: CASSLRRTGDYEQYF.

The chain has TRBV28 and TRBJ1-2; D is perhaps TRBD1 (5 bases). In germline, CDR1 is MDHEN, CDR2 SYDVKM. The CDR3 consists of 14 residues. V lost 7 bases and J 4 bases, leaving 16 bases between the germline ends. The CDR3 sequence: CASKPGTLRYGYTF. The CDR3 nucleotides are TGTGCCAGCAAACCCGGGACCCTCCGCTATGGCTACACCTTC.

The genes are TRBV6-1 and TRBJ2-7; D unresolved. The CDR3 covers 15 residues. In germline, CDR1 is MNHNS, CDR2 SASEGT. V lost 2 bases and J lost 2, with 13 bases in between. This CDR3 is CASSERRGITYEQYF. In DNA form, the CDR3 reads TGTGCCAGCAGTGAACGAAGAGGAATTACCTACGAGCAGTACTTC.

Remarks on this clone: Other DNA variants within this sample encode the same CDR3. V usage is TRBV10-2 and J usage is TRBJ1-4; no clear D. The CDR3 runs to 14 residues. The germline V gene has CDR1 WSHSY and CDR2 SAAADI. The ends were cut back, 0 bases at V and 5 bases at J, with 7 bases in the middle. CDR3 coding DNA: TGCGCCAGCAGTGAGTCGGGCGGGAATGAAAAACTGTTTTTT. It encodes CASSESGGNEKLFF.

Comments on this clone: Other DNA sequences in this specimen translate into the identical CDR3. The chain carries TRBV18 and TRBJ1-2, with 7 positions matching TRBD1. CDR3 length: 12 amino acids. The germline V gene has CDR1 KGHSH and CDR2 LQKENI. Trimming removed 6 bases from V and 4 bases from J; junction bases left unmatched: 2. This CDR3 is CASSGDSYGYTF. The DNA of the CDR3 is TGTGCCAGCTCCGGGGACAGCTATGGCTACACCTTC.

The V and J genes are TRBV7-9 and TRBJ2-7; D is uncertain. Trimming shortened V by 4 bases and J by 7 bases, and 14 bases separated the two germline ends. The germline gives CDR1 SEHNR, CDR2 FQNEAQ (reference sequence). CDR3 length equals 13 residues. CDR3 amino acids: CASSSNTYGEQYF. CDR3 nucleotides: TGTGCCAGCAGCTCCAACACATATGGAGAGCAGTACTTC. Looking up the rest from reference TRBV7-9 and TRBJ2-7 gives the full variable domain: DTGVSQNPRHKITKRGQNVTFRCDPISEHNRLYWYRQTLGQGPEFLTYFQNEAQLEKSRLLSDRFSAERPKGSFSTLEIQRTEQGDSAMYLCASSSNTYGEQYFGPGTRLTVT.

The rearrangement joins TRBV9 to TRBJ1-1; D remains unclear. V shed 0 bases and J shed 5 bases, with 8 bases lying between them. Germline loops: CDR1 SGDLS, CDR2 YYNGEE. The CDR3 loop spans 13 amino acids. This CDR3 is CASSVDQTTEAFF. The DNA of the CDR3 is TGTGCCAGCAGCGTAGATCAGACTACTGAAGCTTTCTTT. Full variable domain (outside the CDR3, taken from reference TRBV9 and TRBJ1-1): DSGVTQTPKHLITATGQRVTLRCSPRSGDLSVYWYQQSLDQGLQFLIQYYNGEERAKGNILERFSAQQFPDLHSELNLSSLELGDSALYFCASSVDQTTEAFFGQGTRLTVV.

The chain recombines TRBV7-5 with TRBJ1-2. TRBV7-5 is a pseudogene segment. The CDR3 contains 15 residues. The DNA for the CDR3 is TGTGCCAGCAGCGTCCTGCCGGGATCTAACTATGGCTACACCTTC. This encodes CASSVLPGSNYGYTF.

This chain links TRBV5-1 with TRBJ2-2; D possibly corresponds to TRBD1 (6 bases). Germline V gives CDR1 SGHRS, CDR2 YFSETQ. This CDR3 has 15 residues. Between the trimmed V and J ends, which lost 4 bases and 6 bases, there was a span of 16 bases. The DNA for the CDR3 is TGCGCCAGCAGCCCGGGACAAGCGTCGGCCGGGGAGCTGTTTTTT. It yields the protein CASSPGQASAGELFF.

The V and J genes are TRBV2 and TRBJ2-7; 9 positions match TRBD2. The germline V gene has CDR1 SNHLY and CDR2 FYNNEI. The V segment lost 6 bases and the J segment 0 bases; nucleotides outside the gene matches: 15. The CDR3 covers 18 residues. CDR3 sequence: CASSLDRPTSGRSYEQYF. In DNA, the CDR3 is TGTGCCAGCAGCCTGGACAGGCCGACTAGCGGACGCTCCTACGAGCAGTACTTC.

This clone was detected once. This sequence joins TRBV7-8 and TRBJ2-1; D may be TRBD2 (6 bases). V was cut by 2 bases and J by 8 bases, with 7 bases left in between. This CDR3 is built from 12 residues. Germline values: CDR1 SGHVS, CDR2 FQNEAQ. DNA of the CDR3: TGTGCCAGCAGCTTAAGGAGGGATGAGCAGTTCTTC. This codes for CASSLRRDEQFF.

In the case of this clone: One end of the junction fails to match germline, which may point to a read error. The J gene is TRBJ2-7, the V gene TRBV10-3; D not resolved. CDR3 length: 13 amino acids. Germline CDR1 reads ENHRY; CDR2 reads SYGVKD. For the CDR3, the DNA is TGCGCCAGCAGTGAGCAAGCCTCCGGGGAGCAGTACTTC. Its translation is CASSEQASGEQYF.

The chain is built from TRBV7-9 and TRBJ1-4, with D possibly being TRBD1 (6 bases). This CDR3 comprises 14 residues. Germline CDR1 SEHNR, CDR2 FQNEAQ (reference sequence). The V end was cut by 5 bases, the J end by 7 bases, with 14 bases between. CDR3 coding DNA: TGTGCCAGCAGCCCGGCGGACAGTCTTGAAAAACTGTTTTTT. This translates into CASSPADSLEKLFF.

This clone has a single count. The chain joins TRBV18 to TRBJ2-7, with D possibly being TRBD1 or TRBD2 (5 bases each). The germline V and J ends were trimmed by 6 bases and 9 bases, with 18 bases remaining between them. The germline V gene encodes CDR1 KGHSH and CDR2 LQKENI. The CDR3 length is 13 residues. CDR3 DNA: TGTGCCAGCTCCCCGGGACCCCAAGAGGGGCAGTACTTC. Its protein product is CASSPGPQEGQYF. The complete variable domain, with remaining parts taken from reference TRBV18 and TRBJ2-7, reads NAGVMQNPRHLVRRRGQEARLRCSPMKGHSHVYWYRQLPEEGLKFMVYLQKENIIDESGMPKERFSAEFPKEGPSILRIQQVVRGDSAAYFCASSPGPQEGQYFGPGTRLTVT.